One sample yielded the 12 T cell receptor beta chains listed below, sequenced in a study of control samples from healthy donors and cancer patients. Profiled with immunoSEQ multiplex PCR; TCRdb holds only in-frame clones, not every one. The table has about 21,000 clones, under 90% seen once. Specimen: PBMCs. These receptors all come from a man aged 55 to 70 with colorectal cancer.

This clone has just one count. This chain uses TRBV5-1 with TRBJ1-1; D gene ambiguous. Germline-derived CDR1 and CDR2 are SGHRS and YFSETQ. The germline V and J ends were trimmed by 2 bases and 1 base, with 12 bases remaining between them. The CDR3 length is 15 residues. The DNA of the CDR3 is TGCGCCAGCAGCTTTGGGGAGACGGGGAACACTGAAGCTTTCTTT. Translating it yields CASSFGETGNTEAFF. Full variable domain (missing parts from reference TRBV5-1 and TRBJ1-1): KAGVTQTPRYLIKTRGQQVTLSCSPISGHRSVSWYQQTPGQGLQFLFEYFSETQRNKGNFPGRFSGRQFSNSRSEMNVSTLELGDSALYLCASSFGETGNTEAFFGQGTRLTVV.

The chain is built from TRBV30 and TRBJ1-6; D might be TRBD1 (6 bases). Trimming stripped 6 bases from V and 7 bases from J, with 16 bases between. This CDR3 contains 14 residues. Germline assignment: CDR1 GTSNPN and CDR2 SVGIG (reference sequence). The CDR3 sequence is CACTWGPRNSPLHF. The CDR3, as DNA: TGTGCCTGTACGTGGGGGCCTAGAAATTCACCCCTCCACTTT.

The chain has TRBV5-6 and TRBJ2-7, with D unclear. The CDR3 totals 11 residues. The V gene lost 3 bases and the J gene lost 3 bases, with 4 bases spanning the gap. Germline assignment: CDR1 SGHDT and CDR2 YYEEEE. CDR3 sequence: CASSSGYEQYF. The CDR3 bases are TGTGCCAGCAGCTCCGGCTACGAGCAGTACTTC. The full variable domain, its missing parts supplied by reference TRBV5-6 and TRBJ2-7, is DAGVTQSPTHLIKTRGQQVTLRCSPKSGHDTVSWYQQALGQGPQFIFQYYEEEERQRGNFPDRFSGHQFPNYSSELNVNALLLGDSALYLCASSSGYEQYFGPGTRLTVT.

The CDR3 nucleotides read TGCGCCAGCAGCCAAGATCATGGGCAGGGGTCGGCTGAAAAACTGTTTTTT. The encoded protein is CASSQDHGQGSAEKLFF. This sequence joins TRBV4-3 and TRBJ1-4, with a tentative D call TRBD1 (6 bases). This CDR3 has 17 amino acids. V was shortened by 0 bases and J by 7 bases, with 18 bases between the two germline ends. The germline gives CDR1 LGHNA, CDR2 YSLEER.

The rearrangement joins TRBV4-3 to TRBJ2-3; possible D gene TRBD1, 5 bases. Trimming cost V 2 bases and J 6 bases, with 12 bases left between them. Germline V gene sequence: CDR1 LGHNA, CDR2 YSLEER. The CDR3 runs to 14 residues. CDR3 sequence (DNA): TGCGCCAGCAGCCAAATCCAGGGCTCGGATACGCAGTATTTT. It encodes CASSQIQGSDTQYF.

V is TRBV24-1 and J is TRBJ2-2, with 9 bases that match TRBD1. The germline CDR1 and CDR2 sequences are KGHDR and SFDVKD. Losses at the gene ends were 2 bases for V and 0 bases for J; bases not matched to a gene: 3. This CDR3 comprises 17 residues. The CDR3 here is CATSDWGQGANTGELFF. The CDR3 DNA reads TGTGCCACCAGTGATTGGGGACAGGGAGCGAACACCGGGGAGCTGTTTTTT.

The chain links TRBV10-1 to TRBJ1-1; D might be TRBD1 (6 bases). V lost 6 bases and J lost 6, with 14 bases in between. The germline CDR1 and CDR2 sequences are WNHNN and SYGVQD (reference sequence). The CDR3 contains 13 residues. The chain's CDR3 is CASSRAGDPEAFF. In nucleotides, the CDR3 is TGCGCCAGCAGCCGAGCAGGGGATCCTGAAGCTTTCTTT.

The DNA for the CDR3 is TGTGCCAGTAGTATGTTAGGGACAGGGACCCAGCATTTT. Amino acids: CASSMLGTGTQHF. The chain carries TRBV19 and TRBJ1-5; 9 bases match TRBD1. V shed 3 bases and J 11 bases; nucleotides not matched to a gene: 5. The CDR3 covers 13 residues. Germline V gene lookup returns CDR1 LNHDA and CDR2 SQIVND (reference sequence).

The CDR3 DNA is TGTGCCAGCAGTCCCCAAACAGGGACTTACGAGCAGTACGTC. It codes for CASSPQTGTYEQYV. This chain connects TRBV6-6 to TRBJ2-7; D could derive from TRBD1 or TRBD2 (6 bases each). Looked up from germline, CDR1 is MNHNY and CDR2 is SVGAGI (reference sequence). This CDR3 contains 14 residues. Between the trimmed V and J ends, which lost 5 bases and 4 bases, there was a span of 15 bases.

The rearrangement uses TRBV5-1 and TRBJ1-1; weak D call: TRBD1 (6 bases). The CDR3 has 13 residues. Trimming took off 0 bases at V and 3 bases at J, with 6 bases between the two ends. Germline lookup yields CDR1 SGHRS and CDR2 YFSETQ. The CDR3, as DNA: TGCGCCAGCAGCTTGGACAGGGACACTGAAGCTTTCTTT. Translating gives CASSLDRDTEAFF.

V gene TRBV10-3 combines with J gene TRBJ1-3; D remains ambiguous. V shed 11 bases and J shed 0 bases, with 8 bases lying between them. The CDR3 spans 12 residues. Per germline, CDR1 ENHRY and CDR2 SYGVKD. CDR3 in amino acids: CAGLSSGNTIYF. The CDR3 DNA reads TGTGCCGGATTGAGCTCTGGAAACACCATATATTTT.

The chain uses TRBV27 and TRBJ1-5; D uncertain. The germline V gene has CDR1 MNHEY and CDR2 SMNVEV (reference sequence). This CDR3 is built from 14 residues. V was trimmed by 6 bases and J by 2 bases, leaving 11 bases between them. The CDR3 DNA sequence: TGTGCCAGCAGATTGGGTTGGGGCAATCAGCCCCAGCATTTT. It yields the protein CASRLGWGNQPQHF.